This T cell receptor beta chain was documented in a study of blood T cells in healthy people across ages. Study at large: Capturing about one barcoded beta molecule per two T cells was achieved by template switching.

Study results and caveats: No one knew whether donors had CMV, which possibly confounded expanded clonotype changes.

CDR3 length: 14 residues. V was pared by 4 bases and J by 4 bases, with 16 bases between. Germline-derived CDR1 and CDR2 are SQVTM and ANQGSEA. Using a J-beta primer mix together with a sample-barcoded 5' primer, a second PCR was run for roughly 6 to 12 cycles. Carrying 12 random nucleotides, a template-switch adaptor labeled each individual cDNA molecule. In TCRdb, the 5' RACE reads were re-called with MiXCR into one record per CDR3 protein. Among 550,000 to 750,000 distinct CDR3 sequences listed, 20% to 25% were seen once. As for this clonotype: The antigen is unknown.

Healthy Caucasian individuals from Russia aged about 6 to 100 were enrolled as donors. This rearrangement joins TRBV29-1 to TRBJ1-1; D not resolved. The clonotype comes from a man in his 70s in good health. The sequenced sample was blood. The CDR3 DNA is TGCAGCGTTGGGTTCGTCGGCAGCGGCACTGAAGCTTTCTTT. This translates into CSVGFVGSGTEAFF.